This passage covers 26 T cell receptor beta chains from one sample sequenced in a study of blood T cell repertoires in COVID-19. Produced via immunoSEQ multiplex PCR; TCRdb's table is partial and in-frame only. The sample lists around 71,000 clones; approximately 80% were seen once. Sequencing was performed on peripheral blood. The receptors originated from a young man with COVID-19, enrolled during active disease.

The J gene is TRBJ2-7, the V gene TRBV7-2; 9 bases align to TRBD1. This CDR3 contains 14 residues. The junction had 8 bases not matched to a gene; V was cut back by 6 bases and J by 5 bases. Germline values: CDR1 SGHTA, CDR2 FQGNSA. The CDR3: CASRGTGKRNEQYF. Here the CDR3 DNA reads TGTGCCAGCAGGGGGACAGGGAAGAGGAACGAGCAGTACTTC. Based on the CDR3 plus reference TRBV7-2 and TRBJ2-7, the full variable domain is GAGVSQSPSNKVTEKGKDVELRCDPISGHTALYWYRQSLGQGLEFLIYFQGNSAPDKSGLPSDRFSAERTGGSVSTLTIQRTQQEDSAVYLCASRGTGKRNEQYFGPGTRLTVT.

The rearrangement links TRBV6-5 to TRBJ2-7; the D gene is possibly TRBD1 (5 bases). Germline CDR1 MNHEY, CDR2 SVGAGI. This CDR3 has 14 residues. V lost 6 bases to trimming and J lost 3 bases, with 15 bases between them. CDR3 sequence: CASSYTRGDYEQYF. CDR3 nucleotides: TGTGCCAGCAGCTATACAAGGGGCGACTACGAGCAGTACTTC.

The chain joins TRBV6-1 to TRBJ1-1, with D possibly matching TRBD1 (5 bases). Germline V lookup: CDR1 MNHNS, CDR2 SASEGT. V dropped 5 bases and J dropped 2 bases, with 9 bases sitting between them. The CDR3 length is 13 residues. CDR3 sequence: CASSSGFNTEAFF. In nucleotides, the CDR3 is TGTGCCAGCAGTTCAGGGTTTAACACTGAAGCTTTCTTT.

The rearrangement uses TRBV6-5 and TRBJ1-4; weak D call: TRBD1 (5 bases). With 6 bases removed from V and 7 bases from J, the gap between germline ends came to 12 bases. The CDR3 extends over 13 amino acids. The germline V gene has CDR1 MNHEY and CDR2 SVGAGI. The chain's CDR3 is CASSQEGPEKLFF. The CDR3 DNA reads TGTGCCAGCAGCCAGGAGGGGCCTGAAAAACTGTTTTTT.

The J gene is TRBJ1-1, the V gene TRBV15, with D hard to call. V was shortened by 0 bases and J by 5 bases, with 19 bases between the two germline ends. The CDR3 extends over 17 amino acids. The germline V gene encodes CDR1 LNHNV and CDR2 YYDKDF (reference sequence). CDR3 region: CATSRDERPFSITEAFF. Written as DNA, the CDR3 is TGTGCCACCAGCAGAGATGAGCGTCCCTTTTCGATTACTGAAGCTTTCTTT.

This clone has more than one count but fewer than ten. This chain uses TRBV4-3 with TRBJ2-3; 8 bases fit TRBD2. Trimming removed 0 bases from V and 1 base from J; junction bases left unmatched: 3. Germline V gene lookup returns CDR1 LGHNA and CDR2 YSLEER. This CDR3 region has 16 residues. The CDR3 DNA reads as TGCGCCAGCAGCCAAGAGAGCGGGAGCCGCACAGATACGCAGTATTTT. It specifies CASSQESGSRTDTQYF.

The chain joins TRBV24-1 to TRBJ2-7, with 11 bases that match TRBD2. CDR1 and CDR2 (germline): KGHDR, SFDVKD. The J segment lost 2 bases and the V segment lost 3 bases, leaving 5 bases of the junction unmatched. The CDR3 runs to 16 residues. CDR3 DNA: TGTGCCACCAGTGATAGTAGCGGGAGGGCTCCCTACGAGCAGTACTTC. It specifies CATSDSSGRAPYEQYF.

The chain uses TRBV3-1 (or the pseudogene TRBV3-2) and TRBJ2-7, with D uncertain. Germline-derived CDR1 and CDR2 are LGHDT and YNNKEL (reference sequence). The CDR3 extends over 13 amino acids. Trimming pared 0 bases from V and 2 bases from J, leaving 5 bases between. The DNA for the CDR3 is TGTGCCAGCAGCCAAGATCTTGCCTACGAGCAGTACTTC. Its protein product is CASSQDLAYEQYF.

In this sample, this clone turned up once. The rearrangement links TRBV18 to TRBJ2-1, with a possible D match to TRBD2 (6 bases). Germline V lookup: CDR1 KGHSH, CDR2 LQKENI. This CDR3 region has 13 residues. V was pared by 5 bases and J by 5 bases, with 10 bases between. The CDR3 loop is CASSSGWNNEQFF. CDR3 DNA: TGTGCCAGCTCAAGCGGGTGGAACAATGAGCAGTTCTTC.

The chain couples TRBV7-9 to TRBJ2-5; 14 bases line up with TRBD2. V lost 4 bases, J lost 5 bases, and 12 bases stayed unmatched. The CDR3 length is 18 residues. The germline V gene encodes CDR1 SEHNR and CDR2 FQNEAQ (reference sequence). The CDR3 loop reads CASSSHLGLAGVGETQYF. CDR3 in DNA: TGTGCCAGCAGCTCGCACCTGGGACTAGCGGGAGTAGGGGAGACCCAGTACTTC.

The V call is TRBV7-9, the J call TRBJ2-5, with 16 positions matching TRBD2. Germline CDR1 SEHNR, CDR2 FQNEAQ (reference sequence). The CDR3 loop spans 17 amino acids. J lost 5 bases, V lost 5 bases, and 8 bases had no gene match. The CDR3: CASSPGTSGRAKETQYF. Here the CDR3 DNA reads TGTGCCAGCAGCCCTGGGACTAGCGGGAGGGCCAAGGAGACCCAGTACTTC.

This rearrangement joins TRBV10-3 to TRBJ2-7, with D tentatively TRBD2 (5 bases). The CDR3 consists of 14 residues. V was clipped by 7 bases and J by 1 base, with 14 bases between them. The germline V gene has CDR1 ENHRY and CDR2 SYGVKD. Written as DNA, the CDR3 is TGTGCCATCATGCCCTCTACGGGATCCTACGAGCAGTACTTC. Its protein is CAIMPSTGSYEQYF.

The V call is TRBV28, the J call TRBJ1-1, with a possible D match to TRBD1 (6 bases). The CDR3 is made up of 14 amino acids. V was clipped by 2 bases and J by 1 base, with 8 bases between them. From germline, CDR1 is MDHEN and CDR2 SYDVKM. CDR3 in amino acids: CASSLGQQNTEAFF. CDR3 coding DNA: TGTGCCAGCAGTTTAGGACAGCAGAACACTGAAGCTTTCTTT.

This clone appeared a few times. The DNA of the CDR3 is TGTGCCAGCTCGGACAGGCCGGCTGGAAACACCATATATTTT. Residues: CASSDRPAGNTIYF. The chain uses TRBV25-1 and TRBJ1-3; TRBD1 matches 7 bases. The germline CDR1 and CDR2 sequences are MGHDK and SYGVNS. The CDR3 is 14 residues long. With 8 bases clipped from V and 2 bases from J, the junction kept 6 bases outside the gene matches.

Note on this clone: Its ends do not fully match the called genes, so a read error is possible. V gene TRBV10-2 combines with J gene TRBJ2-7; 12 bases fit TRBD2. The germline V gene encodes CDR1 WSHSY and CDR2 SAAADI. The CDR3 is 13 amino acids. The CDR3 DNA is TGCGCCAGCAGTGAGTCGGCGCTAGCGGGAGGGATCTTC. This gives the protein CASSESALAGGIF.

The chain uses TRBV11-3 and TRBJ2-7, with 13 bases lining up with TRBD2. The germline gives CDR1 SGHNT, CDR2 YENEEA. With 2 bases clipped from V and 5 bases from J, the junction kept 6 bases outside the gene matches. The CDR3 has 16 residues. The CDR3 loop is CASSLRTSGSIDEQYF. DNA of the CDR3: TGTGCCAGCAGCTTACGGACTAGCGGGAGTATCGACGAGCAGTACTTC. Supplemented by reference TRBV11-3 and TRBJ2-7, the full variable domain reads EAGVVQSPRYKIIEKKQPVAFWCNPISGHNTLYWYLQNLGQGPELLIRYENEEAVDDSQLPKDRFSAERLKGVDSTLKIQPAELGDSAVYLCASSLRTSGSIDEQYFGPGTRLTVT.

The chain links TRBV11-2 to TRBJ2-2; a possible D gene is TRBD2 (5 bases). From germline, CDR1 is SGHAT and CDR2 FQNNGV. The CDR3 has 15 amino acids. V lost 5 bases, J lost 5 bases, and 15 bases lay in between. The CDR3 loop reads CASSPPGSYTGELFF. The CDR3 DNA reads as TGTGCCAGCAGCCCCCCGGGGAGCTATACCGGGGAGCTGTTTTTT.

The chain employs TRBV28 and TRBJ1-3, with a tentative D call TRBD1 (5 bases). Germline lookup yields CDR1 MDHEN and CDR2 SYDVKM. The V and J ends lost 5 bases and 0 bases respectively, with 20 bases between them. There are 18 residues in the CDR3. The CDR3 nucleotides are TGTGCCAGCAGTCCTACACCTGGGGACTCCGGCTCTGGAAACACCATATATTTT. It translates to CASSPTPGDSGSGNTIYF.

This clone is deemed medium-sized. The gene calls are TRBV4-2 and TRBJ2-3; a weak D match, TRBD2 (6 bases). Germline V gene sequence: CDR1 LGHNA, CDR2 YNFKEQ. Trimming pared 2 bases from V and 5 bases from J, leaving 11 bases between. The CDR3 consists of 14 residues. The CDR3, as DNA: TGTGCCAGCAGCCAAACACTAGCAGAAGATACGCAGTATTTT. Translating gives CASSQTLAEDTQYF.

The chain joins TRBV24-1 to TRBJ2-2, with 13 bases identical to TRBD2. The trim removed 3 bases at V and 10 bases at J, leaving 7 bases unmatched. This CDR3 region has 16 residues. Germline V lookup: CDR1 KGHDR, CDR2 SFDVKD. CDR3 residues: CATSDPLAGGPAELFF. For the CDR3, the DNA is TGTGCCACCAGTGATCCACTAGCGGGAGGGCCCGCGGAGCTGTTTTTT.

The chain joins TRBV5-1 to TRBJ2-7, with 7 bases lining up with TRBD2. CDR1 and CDR2 from the germline V gene are SGHRS and YFSETQ. The V and J ends lost 0 bases and 7 bases, in that order; junction bases with no gene match: 13. The CDR3 runs 16 residues. This CDR3 reads CASSLGRRESSGEQYF. For the CDR3, the DNA is TGCGCCAGCAGCTTGGGAAGGCGGGAGTCTTCGGGAGAGCAGTACTTC.

The J gene is TRBJ1-2, the V gene TRBV19, with 7 bases that match TRBD1. With V trimmed by 5 bases and J by 4 bases, 10 bases remained unmatched. The CDR3 sequence is 15 residues long. Looked up from germline, CDR1 is LNHDA and CDR2 is SQIVND (reference sequence). The CDR3 loop is CASSFNRGKAYGYTF. In DNA, the CDR3 is TGTGCCAGTAGTTTTAACAGGGGTAAAGCCTATGGCTACACCTTC.

The chain couples TRBV5-4 to TRBJ2-2, with D unclear. CDR3 size: 14 residues. Per the germline V gene, CDR1 is SGHNT and CDR2 is YYREEE (reference sequence). V dropped 0 bases and J dropped 1 base, with 4 bases sitting between them. The CDR3 is CASSLGQNTGELFF. The CDR3 bases are TGTGCCAGCAGCTTGGGACAGAACACCGGGGAGCTGTTTTTT.

The chain is built from TRBV28 and TRBJ2-6; 7 positions match TRBD1. This CDR3 has 18 amino acids. The trim removed 2 bases at V and 0 bases at J, leaving 7 bases unmatched. Germline CDR1 MDHEN, CDR2 SYDVKM. Here the CDR3 DNA reads TGTGCCAGCAGTTTAGGGGACAGCCTTAGCTCTGGGGCCAACGTCCTGACTTTC. Its protein product is CASSLGDSLSSGANVLTF.

V is TRBV19 and J is TRBJ2-7; 11 nucleotides align to TRBD1. The V gene's germline CDR1 is LNHDA and CDR2 SQIVND (reference sequence). The CDR3 length is 16 residues. J gave up 3 bases and V 3 bases, and 7 bases lay outside the gene matches. Here the CDR3 reads CASSIYGGTGGYEQYF. CDR3 sequence (DNA): TGTGCCAGTAGTATTTACGGGGGGACAGGGGGCTACGAGCAGTACTTC. Using reference TRBV19 and TRBJ2-7 for the parts outside the CDR3, the full variable domain is DGGITQSPKYLFRKEGQNVTLSCEQNLNHDAMYWYRQDPGQGLRLIYYSQIVNDFQKGDIAEGYSVSREKKESFPLTVTSAQKNPTAFYLCASSIYGGTGGYEQYFGPGTRLTVT.

V usage is TRBV7-9 and J usage is TRBJ2-1; D might be TRBD2 (7 bases). The CDR3 covers 14 residues. V lost 4 bases and J lost 8, with 15 bases in between. Germline V gene lookup returns CDR1 SEHNR and CDR2 FQNEAQ (reference sequence). The CDR3 sequence is CASSYFRGADEQFF. CDR3 bases: TGTGCCAGCAGCTATTTTCGGGGGGCGGATGAGCAGTTCTTC.